Below, 11 T cell receptor beta chains from the same sample are listed, as sequenced in a study of graft-versus-host responses after intestinal transplantation (dated by TCRdb to the early 2020s). These receptors have no identified antigens. The time point label of this sample denotes: cells obtained before transplantation from donor or recipient. The protocol used for the library was the immunoSEQ multiplex PCR assay. TCRdb took this table from immuneACCESS and kept in-frame rearrangements with V and J called. Such tables lack part of the clones; where checked against another copy, unresolved V genes explain under half of the gap, and the rest is unexplained. The sample table shows about 120,000 clones, and 90% are seen once. The top ten clonotypes cover roughly 0.17% of the sample. Here the sequenced sample was unstimulated CD4+ T cells sorted from spleen or lymph node cells, taken before intestinal transplant. The receptors shown here come from a human donor who received an intestinal transplant.

A few counts support this clone. The J gene is TRBJ1-2, the V gene TRBV19; D call uncertain. Germline loops: CDR1 LNHDA, CDR2 SQIVND (reference sequence). V gave up 3 bases and J gave up 0 bases, with 11 bases separating them. The CDR3 contains 15 residues. The CDR3, as DNA: TGTGCCAGTAGTATCGACGCTCGGGCTAACTATGGCTACACCTTC. It yields the protein CASSIDARANYGYTF.

The rearrangement uses TRBV7-2 and TRBJ2-5; 10 bases match TRBD2. Germline V gives CDR1 SGHTA, CDR2 FQGNSA. V was clipped by 3 bases and J by 2 bases; unmatched bases: 6. The length of the CDR3 is 16 residues. CDR3: CASSLGGAGGQETQYF. Here the CDR3 DNA reads TGTGCCAGCAGCTTGGGAGGAGCGGGGGGGCAAGAGACCCAGTACTTC.

The chain recombines TRBV6-5 with TRBJ2-3; weak D call: TRBD1 (6 bases). CDR3 length: 15 amino acids. Looked up from germline, CDR1 is MNHEY and CDR2 is SVGAGI. V lost 5 bases to trimming and J lost 5 bases, with 17 bases between them. CDR3 protein: CASSIRNRDIDTQYF. The CDR3 DNA reads as TGTGCCAGCAGTATACGTAACAGGGACATAGATACGCAGTATTTT.

V usage is TRBV4-3 and J usage is TRBJ2-3; D might be TRBD2 (6 bases). The CDR3 length is 13 residues. The V gene's germline CDR1 is LGHNA and CDR2 YSLEER. V was clipped by 4 bases and J by 5 bases, with 10 bases between them. The CDR3 DNA reads as TGCGCCAGCAGCCTATCTAGCGTAGATACGCAGTATTTT. Protein product: CASSLSSVDTQYF.

This chain joins TRBV6-5 and TRBJ1-5, with D unresolved. The V gene lost 0 bases and the J gene lost 7 bases, with 7 bases spanning the gap. The CDR3 spans 13 residues. Germline V gene sequence: CDR1 MNHEY, CDR2 SVGAGI. CDR3: CASSYSRGQPQHF. The CDR3 nucleotides are TGTGCCAGCAGTTACTCGAGAGGCCAGCCCCAGCATTTT.

The V call is TRBV6-1, the J call TRBJ1-1; D possibly corresponds to TRBD1 (5 bases). Per germline, CDR1 MNHNS and CDR2 SASEGT. Trimming shortened V by 6 bases and J by 1 base, and 9 bases separated the two germline ends. The CDR3 has 13 amino acids. The CDR3 nucleotides are TGTGCCAGCAGGTTACAGGCGAACACTGAAGCTTTCTTT. Translation gives CASRLQANTEAFF.

The chain employs TRBV7-2 and TRBJ1-1; possibly TRBD1 for D (6 bases). This CDR3 is 15 amino acids long. V was shortened by 4 bases and J by 1 base, with 13 bases between the two germline ends. Germline V gene data show CDR1 as SGHTA and CDR2 as FQGNSA. The CDR3 DNA is TGTGCCAGCAGCTCTAACAGGGCCCAGAACACTGAAGCTTTCTTT. Translation: CASSSNRAQNTEAFF.

This chain joins TRBV27 and TRBJ1-4, with TRBD1 matching over 9 bases. The CDR3 has 15 amino acids. Trimming at V came to 5 bases and at J to 8 bases, leaving 9 bases not matched to a gene. Germline V gene lookup returns CDR1 MNHEY and CDR2 SMNVEV (reference sequence). CDR3 protein: CASSGIQGASEKLFF. Written as DNA, the CDR3 is TGTGCCAGCAGTGGCATACAGGGGGCCTCAGAAAAACTGTTTTTT.

The gene calls are TRBV12-5 and TRBJ2-1, with a tentative D call TRBD1 (6 bases). V was pared by 6 bases and J by 3 bases, with 12 bases between. The CDR3 loop spans 14 amino acids. Per the germline V gene, CDR1 is LGHNT and CDR2 is FRNRAP. CDR3 region: CASGSEGHYNEQFF. CDR3 coding DNA: TGTGCTAGTGGGTCCGAGGGACACTACAATGAGCAGTTCTTC.

The chain has TRBV4-3 and TRBJ1-2, with TRBD1 as a possible D gene (5 bases). Trimming shortened V by 2 bases and J by 4 bases, and 11 bases separated the two germline ends. Germline V CDR1 and CDR2: LGHNA, YSLEER. CDR3 length equals 14 residues. The CDR3 here is CASSQNQGSYGYTF. In nucleotides, the CDR3 is TGCGCCAGCAGCCAAAATCAGGGATCCTATGGCTACACCTTC.

This chain links TRBV28 with TRBJ2-2; TRBD1 might be the D (6 bases). Deletions cut 7 bases from V and 2 bases from J, with 14 bases between. The CDR3 length is 15 residues. Germline CDR1 is MDHEN and CDR2 is SYDVKM. CDR3 coding DNA: TGTGCCAGCACTACCGGGACAACTAACACCGGGGAGCTGTTTTTT. Its translation: CASTTGTTNTGELFF.